This T cell receptor beta chain was observed in a study of cytotoxic CD8 clonotypes in ibrutinib-treated CLL. In germline, CDR1 is LNHNV, CDR2 YYDKDF (reference sequence). V shed 0 bases and J shed 2 bases, with 11 bases lying between them. The CDR3 has 15 amino acids. Profiling relied on immunoSEQ multiplex PCR, and the TCRdb table lists in-frame clones only, not all of them. The sample gives about 140,000 clones, approximately 75% of which show up once; less than 30% is in the top ten. V is TRBV15 and J is TRBJ2-7; TRBD1 is a possible D gene (5 bases). The sample was PBMCs, taken after 12 months of ibrutinib treatment. The clonotype was recovered from a human donor with chronic lymphocytic leukemia. CDR3 sequence reads: CATSRENIGAYEQYF. CDR3 in DNA: TGTGCCACCAGCAGAGAGAACATAGGGGCCTACGAGCAGTACTTC.